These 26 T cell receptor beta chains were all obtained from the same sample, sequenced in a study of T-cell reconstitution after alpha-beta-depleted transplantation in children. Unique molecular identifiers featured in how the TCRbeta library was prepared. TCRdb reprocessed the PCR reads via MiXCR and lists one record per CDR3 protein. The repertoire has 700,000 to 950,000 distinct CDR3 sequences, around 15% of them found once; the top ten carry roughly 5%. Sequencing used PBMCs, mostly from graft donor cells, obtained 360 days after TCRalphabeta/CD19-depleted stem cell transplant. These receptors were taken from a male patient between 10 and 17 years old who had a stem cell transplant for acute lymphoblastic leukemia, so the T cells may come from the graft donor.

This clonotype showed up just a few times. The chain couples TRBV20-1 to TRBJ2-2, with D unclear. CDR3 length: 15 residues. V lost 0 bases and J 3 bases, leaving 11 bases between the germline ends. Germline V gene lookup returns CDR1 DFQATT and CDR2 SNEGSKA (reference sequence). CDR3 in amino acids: CSARDLKADTGELFF. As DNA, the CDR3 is TGCAGTGCTAGAGATCTTAAGGCGGACACCGGGGAGCTGTTTTTT.

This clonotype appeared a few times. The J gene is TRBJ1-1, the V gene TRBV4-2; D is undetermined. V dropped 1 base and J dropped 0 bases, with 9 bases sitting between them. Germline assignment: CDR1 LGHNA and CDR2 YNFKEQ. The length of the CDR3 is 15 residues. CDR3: CASSQAGRMNTEAFF. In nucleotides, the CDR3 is TGTGCCAGCAGCCAAGCCGGACGGATGAACACTGAAGCTTTCTTT.

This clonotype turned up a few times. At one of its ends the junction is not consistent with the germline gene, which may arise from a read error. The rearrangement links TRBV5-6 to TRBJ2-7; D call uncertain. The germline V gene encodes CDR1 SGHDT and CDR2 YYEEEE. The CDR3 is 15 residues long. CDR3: CASSLEGGRSSEQYF. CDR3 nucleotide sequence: TGTGCCAGCAGCTTGGAGGGCGGTCGATCCTCCGAGCAGTACTTC.

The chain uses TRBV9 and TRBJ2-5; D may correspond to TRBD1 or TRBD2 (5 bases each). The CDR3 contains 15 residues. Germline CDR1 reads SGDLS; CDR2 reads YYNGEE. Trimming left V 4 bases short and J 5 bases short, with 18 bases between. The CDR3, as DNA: TGTGCCAGCAGCCCCCAGACCCTAGCAGGGGAGACCCAGTACTTC. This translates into CASSPQTLAGETQYF.

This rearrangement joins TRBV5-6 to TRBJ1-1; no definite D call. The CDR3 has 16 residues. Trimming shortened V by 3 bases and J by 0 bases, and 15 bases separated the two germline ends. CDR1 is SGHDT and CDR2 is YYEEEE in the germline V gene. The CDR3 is CASSSWKFFMNTEAFF. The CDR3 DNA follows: TGTGCCAGCAGCTCCTGGAAGTTTTTTATGAACACTGAAGCTTTCTTT.

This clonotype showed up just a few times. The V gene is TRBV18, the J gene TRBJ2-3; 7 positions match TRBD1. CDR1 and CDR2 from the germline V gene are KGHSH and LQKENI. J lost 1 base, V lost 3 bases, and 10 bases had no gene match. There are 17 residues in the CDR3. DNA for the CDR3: TGTGCCAGCTCACCGCTTACCCTACAGGGGCGCACAGATACGCAGTATTTT. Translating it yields CASSPLTLQGRTDTQYF.

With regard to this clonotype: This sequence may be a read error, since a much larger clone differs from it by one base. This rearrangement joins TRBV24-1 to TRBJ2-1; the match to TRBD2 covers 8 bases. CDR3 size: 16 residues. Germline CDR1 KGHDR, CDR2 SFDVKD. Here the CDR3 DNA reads TGTGCCACCAGTCAGGGTAGCGGGGCTACCTACAATGGGCAGTTCTTC. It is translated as CATSQGSGATYNGQFF.

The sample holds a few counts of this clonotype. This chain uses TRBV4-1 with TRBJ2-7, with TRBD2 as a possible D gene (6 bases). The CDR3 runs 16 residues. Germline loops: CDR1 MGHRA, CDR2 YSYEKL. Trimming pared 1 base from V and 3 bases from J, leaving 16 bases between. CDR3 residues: CASSQGPGLTIYEQYF. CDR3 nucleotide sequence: TGCGCCAGCAGCCAAGGACCGGGACTCACGATCTACGAGCAGTACTTC.

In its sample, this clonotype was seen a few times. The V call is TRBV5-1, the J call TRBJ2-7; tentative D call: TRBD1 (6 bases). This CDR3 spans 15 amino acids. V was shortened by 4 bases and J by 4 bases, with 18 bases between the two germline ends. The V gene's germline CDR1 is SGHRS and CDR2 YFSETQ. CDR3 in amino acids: CASSVDMRQVYEQYF. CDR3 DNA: TGCGCCAGCAGCGTGGATATGCGACAGGTGTACGAGCAGTACTTC.

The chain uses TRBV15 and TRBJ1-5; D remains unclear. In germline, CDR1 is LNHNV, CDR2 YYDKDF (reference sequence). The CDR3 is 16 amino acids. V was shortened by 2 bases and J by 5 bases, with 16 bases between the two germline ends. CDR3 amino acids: CATSRSPGSIYQPQHF. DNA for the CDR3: TGTGCCACCAGCAGATCCCCGGGATCAATTTATCAGCCCCAGCATTTT.

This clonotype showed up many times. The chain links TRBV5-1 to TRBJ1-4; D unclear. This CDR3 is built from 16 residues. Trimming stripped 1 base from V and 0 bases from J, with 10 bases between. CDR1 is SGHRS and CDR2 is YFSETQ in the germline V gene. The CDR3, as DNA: TGCGCCAGCAGCTTGAGGGCCGAAGCAACTAATGAAAAACTGTTTTTT. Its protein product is CASSLRAEATNEKLFF.

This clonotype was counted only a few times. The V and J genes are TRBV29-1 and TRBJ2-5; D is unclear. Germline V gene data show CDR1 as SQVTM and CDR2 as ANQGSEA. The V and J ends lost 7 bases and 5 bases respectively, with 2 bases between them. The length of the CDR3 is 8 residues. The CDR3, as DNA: TGCAGCGAGGAGACCCAGTACTTC. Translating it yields CSEETQYF.

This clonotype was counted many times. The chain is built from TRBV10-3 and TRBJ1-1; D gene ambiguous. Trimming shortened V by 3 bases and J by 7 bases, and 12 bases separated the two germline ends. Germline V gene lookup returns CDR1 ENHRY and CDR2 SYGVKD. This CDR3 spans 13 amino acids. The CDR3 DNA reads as TGTGCCATCAGTGAAGGTCCCAGGCATGAAGCTTTCTTT. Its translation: CAISEGPRHEAFF.

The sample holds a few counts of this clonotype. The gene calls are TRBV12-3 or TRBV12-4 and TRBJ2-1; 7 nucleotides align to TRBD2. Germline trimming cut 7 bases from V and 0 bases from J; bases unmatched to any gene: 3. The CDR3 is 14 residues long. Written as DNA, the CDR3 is TGTGCCAGCATTAGCGGGCCCTCCTACAATGAGCAGTTCTTC. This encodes CASISGPSYNEQFF.

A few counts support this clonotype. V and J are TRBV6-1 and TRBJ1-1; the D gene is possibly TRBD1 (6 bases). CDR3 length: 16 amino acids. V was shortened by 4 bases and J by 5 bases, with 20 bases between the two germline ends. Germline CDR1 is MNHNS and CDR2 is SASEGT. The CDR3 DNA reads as TGTGCCAGCAGTGTGCGGGGGGGGCGCAGGGAAACTGAAGCTTTCTTT. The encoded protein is CASSVRGGRRETEAFF.

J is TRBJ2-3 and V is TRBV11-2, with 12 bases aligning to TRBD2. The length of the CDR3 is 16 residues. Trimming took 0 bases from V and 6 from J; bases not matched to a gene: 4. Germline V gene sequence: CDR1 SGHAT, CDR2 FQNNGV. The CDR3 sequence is CASSLDRLAGADTQYF. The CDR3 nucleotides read TGTGCCAGCAGCTTAGACCGACTAGCGGGAGCCGATACGCAGTATTTT.

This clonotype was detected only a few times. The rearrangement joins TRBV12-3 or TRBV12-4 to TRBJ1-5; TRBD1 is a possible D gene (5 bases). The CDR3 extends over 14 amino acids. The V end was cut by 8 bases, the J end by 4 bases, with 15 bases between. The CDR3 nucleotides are TGTGCCAGCGGGGACCTCGATCAGAATCAGCCCCAGCATTTT. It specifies CASGDLDQNQPQHF.

CDR3 in DNA: TGTGCCAGCAGCTTAAGCCCCTATCTCCTGCGGGAGGGGGACAATGAGCAGTTCTTC. Protein product: CASSLSPYLLREGDNEQFF. The genes are TRBV13 and TRBJ2-1, with 9 bases matching TRBD2. CDR1 PRHDT and CDR2 FYEKMQ come from the germline V gene (reference sequence). Trimming at V came to 2 bases and at J to 5 bases, leaving 16 bases not matched to a gene. The CDR3 runs to 19 residues.

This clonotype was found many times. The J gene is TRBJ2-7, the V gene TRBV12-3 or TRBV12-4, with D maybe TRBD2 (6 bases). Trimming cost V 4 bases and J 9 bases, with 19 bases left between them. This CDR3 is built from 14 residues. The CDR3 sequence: CASSSWDWGRGQYF. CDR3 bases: TGTGCCAGCAGTTCCTGGGACTGGGGAAGGGGGCAGTACTTC.

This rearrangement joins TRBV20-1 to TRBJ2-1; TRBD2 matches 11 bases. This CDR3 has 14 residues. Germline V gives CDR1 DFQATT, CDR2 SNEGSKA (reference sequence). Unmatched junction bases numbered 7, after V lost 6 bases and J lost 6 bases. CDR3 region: CSAISGGAFNEQFF. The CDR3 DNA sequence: TGCAGTGCCATTAGCGGGGGGGCCTTCAATGAGCAGTTCTTC.

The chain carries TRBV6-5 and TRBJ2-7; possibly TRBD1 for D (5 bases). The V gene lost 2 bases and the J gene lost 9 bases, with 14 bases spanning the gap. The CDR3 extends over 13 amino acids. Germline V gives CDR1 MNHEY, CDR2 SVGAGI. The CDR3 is CASSYGQGHGQYF. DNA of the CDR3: TGTGCCAGCAGTTACGGGCAGGGTCATGGGCAGTACTTC.

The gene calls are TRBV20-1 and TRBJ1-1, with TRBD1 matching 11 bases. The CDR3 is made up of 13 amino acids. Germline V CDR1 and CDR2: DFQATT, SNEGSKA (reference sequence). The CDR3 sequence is CSWDRGSDTEAFF. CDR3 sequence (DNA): TGCAGCTGGGACAGGGGGTCAGACACTGAAGCTTTCTTT.

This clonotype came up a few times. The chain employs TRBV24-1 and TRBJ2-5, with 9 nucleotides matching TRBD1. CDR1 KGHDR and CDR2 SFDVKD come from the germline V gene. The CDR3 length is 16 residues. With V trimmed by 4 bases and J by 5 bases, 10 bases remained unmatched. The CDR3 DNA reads TGTGCCACCAGTGAAACCGGGACAGGGTCGGCGGAGACCCAGTACTTC. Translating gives CATSETGTGSAETQYF.

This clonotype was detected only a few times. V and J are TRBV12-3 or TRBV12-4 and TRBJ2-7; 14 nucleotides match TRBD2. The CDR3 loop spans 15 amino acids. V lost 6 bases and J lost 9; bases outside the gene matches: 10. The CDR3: CASRSPGLAGVGQYF. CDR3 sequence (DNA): TGTGCCAGCAGATCCCCGGGACTAGCGGGGGTAGGGCAGTACTTC.

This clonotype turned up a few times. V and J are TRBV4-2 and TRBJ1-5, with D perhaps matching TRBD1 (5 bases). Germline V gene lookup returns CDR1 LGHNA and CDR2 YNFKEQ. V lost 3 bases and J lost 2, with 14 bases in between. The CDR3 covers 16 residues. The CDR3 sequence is CASSQGSGARNQPQHF. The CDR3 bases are TGTGCCAGCAGCCAGGGATCCGGGGCCCGCAATCAGCCCCAGCATTTT.

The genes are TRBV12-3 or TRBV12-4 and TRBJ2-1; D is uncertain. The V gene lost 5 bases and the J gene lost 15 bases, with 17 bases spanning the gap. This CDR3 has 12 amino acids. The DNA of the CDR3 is TGTGCCAGCAGTCCCACCCTGGACCGTCGGTTCTTC. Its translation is CASSPTLDRRFF.